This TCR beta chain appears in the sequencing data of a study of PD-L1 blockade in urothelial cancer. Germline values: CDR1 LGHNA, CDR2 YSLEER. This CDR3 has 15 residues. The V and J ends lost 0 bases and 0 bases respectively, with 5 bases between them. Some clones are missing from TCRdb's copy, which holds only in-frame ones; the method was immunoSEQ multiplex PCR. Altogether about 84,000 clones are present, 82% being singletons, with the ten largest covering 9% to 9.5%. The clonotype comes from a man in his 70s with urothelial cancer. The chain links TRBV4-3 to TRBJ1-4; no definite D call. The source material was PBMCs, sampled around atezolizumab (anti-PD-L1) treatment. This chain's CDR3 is CASSQDPATNEKLFF. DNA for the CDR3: TGCGCCAGCAGCCAAGATCCTGCAACTAATGAAAAACTGTTTTTT.